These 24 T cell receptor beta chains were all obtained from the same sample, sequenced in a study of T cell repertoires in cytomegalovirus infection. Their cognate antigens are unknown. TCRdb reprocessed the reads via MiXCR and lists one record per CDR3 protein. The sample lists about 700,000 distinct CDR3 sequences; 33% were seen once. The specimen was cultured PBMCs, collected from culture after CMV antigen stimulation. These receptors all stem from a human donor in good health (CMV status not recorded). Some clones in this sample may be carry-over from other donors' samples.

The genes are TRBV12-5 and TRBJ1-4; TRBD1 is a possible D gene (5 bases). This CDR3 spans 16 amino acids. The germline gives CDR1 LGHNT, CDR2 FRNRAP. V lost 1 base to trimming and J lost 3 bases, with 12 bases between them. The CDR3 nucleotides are TGTGCTAGTGGTTTGGGGGAACAAGGGGCTAATGAAAAACTGTTTTTT. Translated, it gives CASGLGEQGANEKLFF.

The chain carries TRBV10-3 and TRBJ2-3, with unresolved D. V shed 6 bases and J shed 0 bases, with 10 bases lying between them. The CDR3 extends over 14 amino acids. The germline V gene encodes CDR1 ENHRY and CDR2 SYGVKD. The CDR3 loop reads CAIRFRASTDTQYF. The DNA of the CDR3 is TGTGCCATCAGGTTCCGGGCAAGCACAGATACGCAGTATTTT.

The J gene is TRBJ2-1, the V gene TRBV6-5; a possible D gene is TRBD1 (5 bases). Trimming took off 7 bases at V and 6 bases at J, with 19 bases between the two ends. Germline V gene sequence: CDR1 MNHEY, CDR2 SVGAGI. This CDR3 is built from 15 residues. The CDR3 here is CASMPGSRLGNEQFF. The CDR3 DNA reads TGTGCCAGCATGCCAGGGTCAAGGTTAGGCAATGAGCAGTTCTTC.

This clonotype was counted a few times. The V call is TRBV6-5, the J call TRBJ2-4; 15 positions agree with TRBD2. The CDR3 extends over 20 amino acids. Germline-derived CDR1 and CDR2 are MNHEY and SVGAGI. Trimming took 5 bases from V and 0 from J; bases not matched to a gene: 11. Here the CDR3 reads CASSTGLAGGQRVAKNIQYF. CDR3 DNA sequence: TGTGCCAGCAGTACCGGACTAGCGGGAGGGCAACGGGTAGCCAAAAACATTCAGTACTTC.

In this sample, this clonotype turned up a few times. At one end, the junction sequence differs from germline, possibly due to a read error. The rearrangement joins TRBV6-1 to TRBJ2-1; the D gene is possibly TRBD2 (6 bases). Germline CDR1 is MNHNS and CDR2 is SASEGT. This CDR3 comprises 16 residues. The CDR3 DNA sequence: TGTGCCACCAGTGGGACCGTAACAGGACTAAACAATGAGCAGTTCTTC. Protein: CATSGTVTGLNNEQFF.

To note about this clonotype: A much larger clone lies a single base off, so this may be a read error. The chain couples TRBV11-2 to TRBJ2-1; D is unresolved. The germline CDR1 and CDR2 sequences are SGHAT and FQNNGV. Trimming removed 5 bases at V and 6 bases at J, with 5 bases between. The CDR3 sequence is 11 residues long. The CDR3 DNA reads TGTGCCAGCAGCCCCATCAATGAGCAGTTCTTC. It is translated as CASSPINEQFF.

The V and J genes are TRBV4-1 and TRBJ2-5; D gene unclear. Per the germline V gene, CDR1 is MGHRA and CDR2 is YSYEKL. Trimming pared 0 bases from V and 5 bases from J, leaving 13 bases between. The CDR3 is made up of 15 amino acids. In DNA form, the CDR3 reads TGCGCCAGCAGCCAAGATCCCGGCGAGGAGGAGACCCAGTACTTC. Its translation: CASSQDPGEEETQYF.

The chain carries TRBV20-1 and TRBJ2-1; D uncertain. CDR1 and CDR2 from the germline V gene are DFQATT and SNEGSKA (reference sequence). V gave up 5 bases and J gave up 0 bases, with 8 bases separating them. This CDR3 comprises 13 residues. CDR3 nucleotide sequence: TGCAGTGCTGGGATGAGCTCCTACAATGAGCAGTTCTTC. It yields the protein CSAGMSSYNEQFF.

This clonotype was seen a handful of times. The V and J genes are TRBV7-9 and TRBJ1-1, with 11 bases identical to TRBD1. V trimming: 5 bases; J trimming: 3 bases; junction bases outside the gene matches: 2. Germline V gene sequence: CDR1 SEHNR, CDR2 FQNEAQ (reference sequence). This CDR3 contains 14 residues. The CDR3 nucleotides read TGTGCCAGCAGCCAGGGACAGGGGGACACTGAAGCTTTCTTT. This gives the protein CASSQGQGDTEAFF.

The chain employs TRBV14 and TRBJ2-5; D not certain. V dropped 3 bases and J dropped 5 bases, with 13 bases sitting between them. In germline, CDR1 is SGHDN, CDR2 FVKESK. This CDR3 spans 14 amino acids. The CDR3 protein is CASSHLDGPETQYF. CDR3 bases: TGTGCCAGCAGCCACCTGGACGGACCGGAGACCCAGTACTTC.

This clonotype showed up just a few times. CDR3 amino acids: CASNTESSYNEQFF. The DNA of the CDR3 is TGTGCCAGCAACACAGAGAGCTCCTACAATGAGCAGTTCTTC. The V call is TRBV11-2, the J call TRBJ2-1; no firm D call. V dropped 7 bases and J dropped 0 bases, with 10 bases sitting between them. The CDR3 has 14 amino acids. Germline V gene sequence: CDR1 SGHAT, CDR2 FQNNGV.

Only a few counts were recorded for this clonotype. CDR3 loop: CASNPGTGGDGYTF. The CDR3 region has the DNA TGTGCCAGCAACCCCGGGACAGGGGGCGATGGCTACACCTTC. This chain uses TRBV11-2 with TRBJ1-2; 12 positions agree with TRBD1. The germline CDR1 and CDR2 sequences are SGHAT and FQNNGV. The CDR3 runs 14 residues. Trimming cost V 7 bases and J 6 bases; bases outside gene matches: 6. Full variable domain (missing parts from reference TRBV11-2 and TRBJ1-2): EAGVAQSPRYKIIEKRQSVAFWCNPISGHATLYWYQQILGQGPKLLIQFQNNGVVDDSQLPKDRFSAERLKGVDSTLKIQPAKLEDSAVYLCASNPGTGGDGYTFGSGTRLTVV.

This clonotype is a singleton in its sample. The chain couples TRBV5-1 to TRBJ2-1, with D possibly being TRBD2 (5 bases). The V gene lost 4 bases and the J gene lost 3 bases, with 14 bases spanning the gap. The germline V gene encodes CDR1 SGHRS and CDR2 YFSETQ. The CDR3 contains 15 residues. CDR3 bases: TGCGCCAGCAGCGCTACAGAGCGGATCTACAATGAGCAGTTCTTC. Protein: CASSATERIYNEQFF. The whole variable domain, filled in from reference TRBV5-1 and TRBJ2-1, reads KAGVTQTPRYLIKTRGQQVTLSCSPISGHRSVSWYQQTPGQGLQFLFEYFSETQRNKGNFPGRFSGRQFSNSRSEMNVSTLELGDSALYLCASSATERIYNEQFFGPGTRLTVL.

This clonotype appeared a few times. CDR3 DNA sequence: TGTGCCAGCAGTTACGCAGGGGCGGGCTACGAGCAGTACTTC. It codes for CASSYAGAGYEQYF. J is TRBJ2-7 and V is TRBV6-2 or TRBV6-3, with D possibly matching TRBD1 (6 bases). The germline CDR1 and CDR2 sequences are MNHEY and SVGEGT. The CDR3 sequence is 14 residues long. Trimming left V 2 bases short and J 3 bases short, with 11 bases between.

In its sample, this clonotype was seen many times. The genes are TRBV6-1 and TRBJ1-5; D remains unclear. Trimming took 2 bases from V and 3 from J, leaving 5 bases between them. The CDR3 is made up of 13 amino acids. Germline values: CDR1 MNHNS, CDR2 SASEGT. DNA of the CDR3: TGTGCCAGCAGTGAACAGGACAATCAGCCCCAGCATTTT. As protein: CASSEQDNQPQHF.

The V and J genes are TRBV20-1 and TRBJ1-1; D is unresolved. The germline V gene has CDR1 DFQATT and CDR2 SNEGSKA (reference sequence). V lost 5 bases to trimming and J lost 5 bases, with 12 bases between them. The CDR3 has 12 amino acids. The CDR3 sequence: CSAEPGGTEAFF. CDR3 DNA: TGCAGTGCTGAACCGGGAGGAACTGAAGCTTTCTTT.

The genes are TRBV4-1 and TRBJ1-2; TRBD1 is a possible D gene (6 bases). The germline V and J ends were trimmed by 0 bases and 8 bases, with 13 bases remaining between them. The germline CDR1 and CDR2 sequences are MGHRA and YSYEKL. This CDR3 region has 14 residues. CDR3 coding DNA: TGCGCCAGCAGCCAAGAAGGGGGGGTGGGAGGCTACACCTTC. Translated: CASSQEGGVGGYTF.

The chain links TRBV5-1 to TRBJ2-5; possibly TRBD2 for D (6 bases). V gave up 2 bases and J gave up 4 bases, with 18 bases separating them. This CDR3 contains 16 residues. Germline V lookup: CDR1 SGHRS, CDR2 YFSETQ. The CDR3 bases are TGCGCCAGCAGCTTAAACCCGACTAGGGGAGGAGAGACCCAGTACTTC. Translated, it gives CASSLNPTRGGETQYF.

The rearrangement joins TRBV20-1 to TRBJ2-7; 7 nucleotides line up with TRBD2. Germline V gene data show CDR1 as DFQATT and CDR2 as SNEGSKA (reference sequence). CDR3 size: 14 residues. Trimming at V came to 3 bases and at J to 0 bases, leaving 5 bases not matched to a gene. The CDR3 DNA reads TGCAGTGCTAGCAAGGGACTACCCTCCTACGAGCAGTACTTC. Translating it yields CSASKGLPSYEQYF.

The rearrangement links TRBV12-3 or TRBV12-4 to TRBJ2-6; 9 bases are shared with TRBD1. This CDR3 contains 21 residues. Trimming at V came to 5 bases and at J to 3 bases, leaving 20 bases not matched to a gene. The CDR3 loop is CASSGRLGGGQGDSGANVLTF. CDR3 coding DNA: TGTGCCAGCAGTGGACGCCTAGGGGGGGGACAGGGAGATAGTGGGGCCAACGTCCTGACTTTC.

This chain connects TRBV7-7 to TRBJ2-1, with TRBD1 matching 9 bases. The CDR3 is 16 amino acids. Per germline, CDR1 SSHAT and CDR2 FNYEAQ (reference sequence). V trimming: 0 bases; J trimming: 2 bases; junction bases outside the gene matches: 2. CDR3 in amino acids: CASSLAWTGAYNEQFF. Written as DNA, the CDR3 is TGTGCCAGCAGCTTAGCCTGGACAGGGGCCTACAATGAGCAGTTCTTC.

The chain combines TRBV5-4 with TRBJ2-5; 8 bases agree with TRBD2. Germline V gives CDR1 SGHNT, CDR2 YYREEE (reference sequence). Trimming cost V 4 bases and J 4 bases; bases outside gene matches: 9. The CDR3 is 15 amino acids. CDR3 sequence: CASSAGGTTVETQYF. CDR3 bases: TGTGCCAGCAGCGCGGGGGGTACCACTGTAGAGACCCAGTACTTC.

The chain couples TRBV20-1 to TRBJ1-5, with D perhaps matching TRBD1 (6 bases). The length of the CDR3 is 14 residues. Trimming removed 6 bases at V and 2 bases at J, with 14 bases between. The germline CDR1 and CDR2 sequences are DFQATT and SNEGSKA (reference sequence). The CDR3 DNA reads TGCAGTGCCAGGGGCGTGCAGGGCAATCAGCCCCAGCATTTT. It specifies CSARGVQGNQPQHF.

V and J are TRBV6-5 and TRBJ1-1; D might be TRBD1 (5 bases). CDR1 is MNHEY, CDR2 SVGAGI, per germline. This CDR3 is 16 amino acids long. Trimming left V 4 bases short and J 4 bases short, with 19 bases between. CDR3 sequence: CASSSIHRPEGTEAFF. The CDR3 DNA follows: TGTGCCAGCAGTTCAATCCACAGGCCAGAGGGCACTGAAGCTTTCTTT.